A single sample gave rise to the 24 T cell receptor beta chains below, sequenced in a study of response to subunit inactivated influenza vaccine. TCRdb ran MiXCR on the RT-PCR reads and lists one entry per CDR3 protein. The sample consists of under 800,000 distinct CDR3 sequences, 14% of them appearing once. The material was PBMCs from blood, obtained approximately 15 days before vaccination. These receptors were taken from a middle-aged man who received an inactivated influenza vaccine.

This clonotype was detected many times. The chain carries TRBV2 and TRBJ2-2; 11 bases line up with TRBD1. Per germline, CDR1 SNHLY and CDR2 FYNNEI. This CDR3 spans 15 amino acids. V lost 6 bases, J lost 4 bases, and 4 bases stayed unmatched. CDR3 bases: TGTGCCAGCAGAAGGGACAGGGGGGGCACCGGGGAGCTGTTTTTT. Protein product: CASRRDRGGTGELFF.

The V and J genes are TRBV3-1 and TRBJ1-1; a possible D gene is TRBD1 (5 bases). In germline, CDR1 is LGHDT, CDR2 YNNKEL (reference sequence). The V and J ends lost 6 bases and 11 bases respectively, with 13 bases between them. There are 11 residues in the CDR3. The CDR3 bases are TGTGCCAGCAGTCAAACTGGGGCGGCTTTCTTT. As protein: CASSQTGAAFF.

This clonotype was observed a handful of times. Written as DNA, the CDR3 is TGTGCCAGCAGTAACTCTATGTTAGCCAAAAACATTCAGTACTTC. It yields the protein CASSNSMLAKNIQYF. The V and J genes are TRBV2 and TRBJ2-4; D unclear. CDR3 length: 15 amino acids. V lost 5 bases and J 0 bases, leaving 11 bases between the germline ends. Germline assignment: CDR1 SNHLY and CDR2 FYNNEI.

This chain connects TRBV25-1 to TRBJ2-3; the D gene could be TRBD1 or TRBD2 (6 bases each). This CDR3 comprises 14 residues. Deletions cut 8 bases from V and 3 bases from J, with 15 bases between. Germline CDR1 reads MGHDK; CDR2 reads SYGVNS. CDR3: CASRRGVGTDTQYF. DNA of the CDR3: TGTGCCAGCCGAAGGGGGGTAGGGACAGATACGCAGTATTTT.

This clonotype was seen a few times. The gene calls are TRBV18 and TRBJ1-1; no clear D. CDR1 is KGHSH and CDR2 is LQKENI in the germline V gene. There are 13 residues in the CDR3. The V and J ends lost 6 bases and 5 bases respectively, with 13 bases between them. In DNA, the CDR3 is TGTGCCAGCTCGGCAGACGGTCCGACTGAAGCTTTCTTT. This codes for CASSADGPTEAFF.

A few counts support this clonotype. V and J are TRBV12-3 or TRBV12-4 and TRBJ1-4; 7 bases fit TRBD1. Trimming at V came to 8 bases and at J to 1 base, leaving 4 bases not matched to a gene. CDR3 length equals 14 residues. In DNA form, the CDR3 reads TGTGCCAGCGCGCACAGGGGAACTAATGAAAAACTGTTTTTT. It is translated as CASAHRGTNEKLFF.

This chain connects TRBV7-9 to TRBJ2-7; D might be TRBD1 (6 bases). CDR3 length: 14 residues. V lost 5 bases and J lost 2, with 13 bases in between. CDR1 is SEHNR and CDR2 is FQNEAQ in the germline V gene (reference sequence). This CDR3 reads CASSGVAGAYEQYF. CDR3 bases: TGTGCCAGCAGCGGGGTGGCAGGGGCCTACGAGCAGTACTTC.

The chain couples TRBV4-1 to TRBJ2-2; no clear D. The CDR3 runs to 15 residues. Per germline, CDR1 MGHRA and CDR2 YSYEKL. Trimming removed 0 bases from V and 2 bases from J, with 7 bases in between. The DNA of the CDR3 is TGCGCCAGCAGCCAAGAAATCCTCAACACCGGGGAGCTGTTTTTT. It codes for CASSQEILNTGELFF.

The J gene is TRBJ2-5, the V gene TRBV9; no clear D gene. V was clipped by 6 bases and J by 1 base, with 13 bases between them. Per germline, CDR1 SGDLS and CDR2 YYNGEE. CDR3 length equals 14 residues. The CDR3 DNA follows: TGTGCCAGCAACTCGGGTGCTCTCCAAGAGACCCAGTACTTC. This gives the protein CASNSGALQETQYF.

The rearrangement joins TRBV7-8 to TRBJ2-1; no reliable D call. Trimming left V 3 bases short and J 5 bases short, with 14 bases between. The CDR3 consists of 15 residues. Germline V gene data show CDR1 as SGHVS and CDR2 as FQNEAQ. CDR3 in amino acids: CASSFPIRYDNEQFF. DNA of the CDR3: TGTGCCAGCAGCTTTCCAATACGATACGACAATGAGCAGTTCTTC.

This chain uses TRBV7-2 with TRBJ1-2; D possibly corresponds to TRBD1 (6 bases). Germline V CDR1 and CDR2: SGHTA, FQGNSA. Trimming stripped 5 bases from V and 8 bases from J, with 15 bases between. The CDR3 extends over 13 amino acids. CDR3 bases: TGTGCCAGCAGCCACAGGGCAGGCCGAGGCTACACCTTC. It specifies CASSHRAGRGYTF.

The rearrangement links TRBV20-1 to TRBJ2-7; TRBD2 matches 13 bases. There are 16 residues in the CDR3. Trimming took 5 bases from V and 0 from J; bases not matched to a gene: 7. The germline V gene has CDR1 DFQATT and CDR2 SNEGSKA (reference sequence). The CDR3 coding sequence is TGCAGTGCTCGGGGACTAGCGGGGCCGAGCTCCTACGAGCAGTACTTC. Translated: CSARGLAGPSSYEQYF.

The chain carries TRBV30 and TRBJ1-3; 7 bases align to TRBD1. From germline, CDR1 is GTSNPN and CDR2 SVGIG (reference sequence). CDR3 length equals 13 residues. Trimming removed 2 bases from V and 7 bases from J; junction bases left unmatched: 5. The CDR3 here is CAWSYRGGNTIYF. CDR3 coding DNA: TGTGCCTGGAGTTACAGGGGAGGGAACACCATATATTTT.

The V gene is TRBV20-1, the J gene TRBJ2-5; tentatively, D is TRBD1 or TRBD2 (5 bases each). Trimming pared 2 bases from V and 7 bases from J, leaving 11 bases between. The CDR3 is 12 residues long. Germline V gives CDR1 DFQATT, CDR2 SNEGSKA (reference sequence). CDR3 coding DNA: TGCAGTGCTAGATTACTTGGGGGGACCCAGTACTTC. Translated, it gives CSARLLGGTQYF.

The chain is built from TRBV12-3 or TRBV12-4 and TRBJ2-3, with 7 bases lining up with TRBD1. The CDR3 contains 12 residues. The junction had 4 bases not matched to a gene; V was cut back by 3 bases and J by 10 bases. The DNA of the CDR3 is TGTGCCAGCAGTTTTGACAGGGTGGCGCAGTATTTT. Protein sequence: CASSFDRVAQYF.

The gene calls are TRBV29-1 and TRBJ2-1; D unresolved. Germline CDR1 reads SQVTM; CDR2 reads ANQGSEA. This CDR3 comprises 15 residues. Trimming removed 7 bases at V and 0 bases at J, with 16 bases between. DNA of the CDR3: TGCAGCGGCAAAACCTCAGTGAGCTCCTACAATGAGCAGTTCTTC. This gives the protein CSGKTSVSSYNEQFF.

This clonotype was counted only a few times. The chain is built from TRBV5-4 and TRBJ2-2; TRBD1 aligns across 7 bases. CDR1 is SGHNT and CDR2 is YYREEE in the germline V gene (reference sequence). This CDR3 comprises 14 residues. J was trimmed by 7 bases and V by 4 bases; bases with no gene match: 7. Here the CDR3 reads CASSLDRDRGELFF. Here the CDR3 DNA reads TGTGCCAGCAGCCTTGACAGGGATCGCGGGGAGCTGTTTTTT.

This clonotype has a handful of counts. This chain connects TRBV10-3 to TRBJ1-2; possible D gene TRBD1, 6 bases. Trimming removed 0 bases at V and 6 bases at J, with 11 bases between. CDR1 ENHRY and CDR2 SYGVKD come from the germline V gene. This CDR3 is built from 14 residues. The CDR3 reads CAISESGGANGYTF. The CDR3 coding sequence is TGTGCCATCAGTGAGTCGGGGGGCGCGAATGGCTACACCTTC.

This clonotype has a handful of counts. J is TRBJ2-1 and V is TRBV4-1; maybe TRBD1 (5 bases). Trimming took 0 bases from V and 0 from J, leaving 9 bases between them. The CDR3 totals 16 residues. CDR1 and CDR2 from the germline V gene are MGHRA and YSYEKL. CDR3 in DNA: TGCGCCAGCAGCCAAGAAGCGCAGGGCTCCTACAATGAGCAGTTCTTC. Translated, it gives CASSQEAQGSYNEQFF.

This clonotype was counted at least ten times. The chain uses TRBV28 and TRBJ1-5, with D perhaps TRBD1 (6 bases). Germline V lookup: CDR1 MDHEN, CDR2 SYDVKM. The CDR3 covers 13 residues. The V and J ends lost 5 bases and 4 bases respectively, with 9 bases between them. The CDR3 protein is CASSKQGNQPQHF. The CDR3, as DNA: TGTGCCAGCAGTAAACAGGGAAATCAGCCCCAGCATTTT.

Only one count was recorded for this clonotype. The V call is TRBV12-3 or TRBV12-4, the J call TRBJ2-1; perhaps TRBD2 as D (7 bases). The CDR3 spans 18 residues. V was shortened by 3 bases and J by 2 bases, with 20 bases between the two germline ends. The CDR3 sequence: CASSLRGGAGRTYNEQFF. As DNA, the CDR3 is TGTGCCAGCAGTTTGAGAGGGGGGGCCGGTAGGACCTACAATGAGCAGTTCTTC.

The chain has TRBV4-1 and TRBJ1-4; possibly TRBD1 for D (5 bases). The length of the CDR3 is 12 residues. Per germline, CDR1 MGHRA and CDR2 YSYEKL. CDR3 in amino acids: CAIREGNEKLFF. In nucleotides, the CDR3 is TGCGCGATTAGGGAGGGGAATGAAAAACTGTTTTTT.

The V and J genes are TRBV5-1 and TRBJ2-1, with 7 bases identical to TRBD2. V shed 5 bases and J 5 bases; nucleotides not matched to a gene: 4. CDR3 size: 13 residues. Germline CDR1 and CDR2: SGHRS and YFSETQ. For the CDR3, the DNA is TGCGCCAGCAGACTAGCGAGCAACAATGAGCAGTTCTTC. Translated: CASRLASNNEQFF.

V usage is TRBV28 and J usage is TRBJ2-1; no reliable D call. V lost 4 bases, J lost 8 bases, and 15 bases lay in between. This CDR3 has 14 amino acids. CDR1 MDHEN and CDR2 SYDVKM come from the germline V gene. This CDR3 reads CASSSLVGWDEQFF. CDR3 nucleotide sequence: TGTGCCAGCAGTTCCTTAGTGGGATGGGATGAGCAGTTCTTC.